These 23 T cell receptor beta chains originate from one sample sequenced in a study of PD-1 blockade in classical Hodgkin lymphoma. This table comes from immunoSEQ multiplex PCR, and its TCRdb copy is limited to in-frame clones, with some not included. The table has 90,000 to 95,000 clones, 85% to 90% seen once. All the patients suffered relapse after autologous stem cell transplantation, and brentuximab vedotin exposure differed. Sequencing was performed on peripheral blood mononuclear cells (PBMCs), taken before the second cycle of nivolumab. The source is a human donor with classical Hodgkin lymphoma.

The CDR3 region has the DNA TGTGCCAGTAGCTGGGACTTCTATAGCAATCAGCCCCAGCATTTT. Translating gives CASSWDFYSNQPQHF. The chain joins TRBV19 to TRBJ1-5; possible D gene TRBD1, 5 bases. In germline, CDR1 is LNHDA, CDR2 SQIVND (reference sequence). Trimming stripped 6 bases from V and 0 bases from J, with 12 bases between. The length of the CDR3 is 15 residues.

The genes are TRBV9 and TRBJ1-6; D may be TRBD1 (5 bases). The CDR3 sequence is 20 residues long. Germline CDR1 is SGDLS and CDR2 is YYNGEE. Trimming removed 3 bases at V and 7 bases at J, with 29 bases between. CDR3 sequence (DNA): TGTGCCAGCAGCGAGTTCCCCGGGGCAGGGAAAGCGCCTGGGAATTCACCCCTCCACTTT. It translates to CASSEFPGAGKAPGNSPLHF.

The CDR3 loop reads CAWSGFGSLGGYTEAFF. CDR3 nucleotide sequence: TGTGCCTGGAGTGGGTTCGGCAGCCTGGGGGGGTACACTGAAGCTTTCTTT. The chain couples TRBV30 to TRBJ1-1, with D possibly matching TRBD1 (5 bases). This CDR3 has 17 residues. The V end lost 1 base, the J end lost 3 bases, and 21 bases lay between the germline ends. Germline V gives CDR1 GTSNPN, CDR2 SVGIG (reference sequence).

The CDR3 protein is CASSRDRGGELFF. CDR3 sequence (DNA): TGTGCCAGCAGCCGAGACAGGGGCGGGGAGCTGTTTTTT. The rearrangement uses TRBV4-2 and TRBJ2-2; 8 bases are a match to TRBD1. V trimming: 4 bases; J trimming: 7 bases; junction bases outside the gene matches: 2. Germline lookup yields CDR1 LGHNA and CDR2 YNFKEQ. The CDR3 runs 13 residues.

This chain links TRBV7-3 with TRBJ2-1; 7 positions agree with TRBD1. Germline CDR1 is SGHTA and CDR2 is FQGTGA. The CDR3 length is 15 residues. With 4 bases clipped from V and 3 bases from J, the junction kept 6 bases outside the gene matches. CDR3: CASSYRDSVYNEQFF. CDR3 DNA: TGTGCCAGCAGCTACCGGGACAGCGTCTACAATGAGCAGTTCTTC.

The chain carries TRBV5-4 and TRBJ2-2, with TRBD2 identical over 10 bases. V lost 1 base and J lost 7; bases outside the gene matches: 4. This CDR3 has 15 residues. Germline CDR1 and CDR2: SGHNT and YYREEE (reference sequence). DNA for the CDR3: TGTGCCAGCAGCTTGCTAGCGGGGGAGGACGGGGAGCTGTTTTTT. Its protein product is CASSLLAGEDGELFF.

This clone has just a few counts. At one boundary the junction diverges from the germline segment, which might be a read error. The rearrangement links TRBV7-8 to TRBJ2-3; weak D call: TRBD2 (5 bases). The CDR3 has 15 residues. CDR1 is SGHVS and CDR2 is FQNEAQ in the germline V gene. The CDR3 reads CASSRSSSSTDTQCF. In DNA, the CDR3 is TGTGCCAGCAGCCGTAGCAGTTCTAGCACAGATACGCAGTGTTTT.

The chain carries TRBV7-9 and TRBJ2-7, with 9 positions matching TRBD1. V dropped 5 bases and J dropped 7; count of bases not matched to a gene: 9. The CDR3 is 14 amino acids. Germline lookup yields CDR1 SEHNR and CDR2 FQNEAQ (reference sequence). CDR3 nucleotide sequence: TGTGCCAGCAGCCTCGGACAGGGGATAGAAGAGCAGTACTTC. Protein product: CASSLGQGIEEQYF. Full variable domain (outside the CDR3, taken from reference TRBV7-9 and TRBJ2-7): DTGVSQNPRHKITKRGQNVTFRCDPISEHNRLYWYRQTLGQGPEFLTYFQNEAQLEKSRLLSDRFSAERPKGSFSTLEIQRTEQGDSAMYLCASSLGQGIEEQYFGPGTRLTVT.

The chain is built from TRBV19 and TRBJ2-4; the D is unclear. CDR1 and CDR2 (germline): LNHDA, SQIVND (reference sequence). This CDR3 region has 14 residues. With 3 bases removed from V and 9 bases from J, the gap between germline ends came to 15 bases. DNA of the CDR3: TGTGCCAGTAGTATGCTACATGGCTTCTCCATTCAGTACTTC. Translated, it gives CASSMLHGFSIQYF.

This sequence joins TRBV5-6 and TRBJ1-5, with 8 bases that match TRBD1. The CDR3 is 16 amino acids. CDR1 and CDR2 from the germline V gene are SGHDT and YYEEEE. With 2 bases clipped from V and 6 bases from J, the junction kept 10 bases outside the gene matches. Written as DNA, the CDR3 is TGTGCCAGCAGCTTTGGGGCAGGGGGCGGGGGTCAGCCCCAGCATTTT. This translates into CASSFGAGGGGQPQHF. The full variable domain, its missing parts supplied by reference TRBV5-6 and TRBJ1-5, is DAGVTQSPTHLIKTRGQQVTLRCSPKSGHDTVSWYQQALGQGPQFIFQYYEEEERQRGNFPDRFSGHQFPNYSSELNVNALLLGDSALYLCASSFGAGGGGQPQHFGDGTRLSIL.

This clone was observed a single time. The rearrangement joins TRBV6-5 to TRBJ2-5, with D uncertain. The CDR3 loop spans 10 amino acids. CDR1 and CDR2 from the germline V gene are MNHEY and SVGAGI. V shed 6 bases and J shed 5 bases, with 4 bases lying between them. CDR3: CASRGETQYF. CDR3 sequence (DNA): TGTGCCAGCAGGGGGGAGACCCAGTACTTC.

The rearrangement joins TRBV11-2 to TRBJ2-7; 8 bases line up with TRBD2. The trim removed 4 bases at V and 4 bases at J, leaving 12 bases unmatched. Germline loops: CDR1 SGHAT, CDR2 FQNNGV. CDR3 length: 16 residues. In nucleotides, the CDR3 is TGTGCCAGCAGCTCAGCCTCCGGGACTAGAAGTTACGAGCAGTACTTC. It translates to CASSSASGTRSYEQYF.

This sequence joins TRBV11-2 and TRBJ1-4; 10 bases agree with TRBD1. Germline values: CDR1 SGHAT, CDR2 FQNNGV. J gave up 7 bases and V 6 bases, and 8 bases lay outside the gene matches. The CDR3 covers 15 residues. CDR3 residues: CASSSGQGVSEKLFF. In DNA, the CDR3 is TGTGCCAGCAGTAGTGGACAGGGGGTTTCTGAAAAACTGTTTTTT.

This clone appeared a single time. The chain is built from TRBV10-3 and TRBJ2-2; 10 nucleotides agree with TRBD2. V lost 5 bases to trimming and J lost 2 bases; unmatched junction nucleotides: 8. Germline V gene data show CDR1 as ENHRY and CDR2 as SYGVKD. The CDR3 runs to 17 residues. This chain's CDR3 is CAISLSSGGLNTGELFF. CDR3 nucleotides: TGTGCCATCAGTCTCTCTAGCGGGGGACTCAACACCGGGGAGCTGTTTTTT.

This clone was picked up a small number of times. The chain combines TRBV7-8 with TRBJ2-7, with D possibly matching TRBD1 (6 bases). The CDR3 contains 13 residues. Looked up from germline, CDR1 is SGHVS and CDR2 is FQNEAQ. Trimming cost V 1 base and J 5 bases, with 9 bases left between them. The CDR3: CASSLGTANEQYF. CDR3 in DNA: TGTGCCAGCAGCTTAGGGACAGCCAACGAGCAGTACTTC.

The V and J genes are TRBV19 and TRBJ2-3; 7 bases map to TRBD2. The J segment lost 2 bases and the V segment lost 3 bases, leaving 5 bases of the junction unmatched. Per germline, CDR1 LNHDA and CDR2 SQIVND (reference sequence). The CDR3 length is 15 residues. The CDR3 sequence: CASSISSGNTDTQYF. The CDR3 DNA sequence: TGTGCCAGTAGTATTTCTAGCGGAAACACAGATACGCAGTATTTT.

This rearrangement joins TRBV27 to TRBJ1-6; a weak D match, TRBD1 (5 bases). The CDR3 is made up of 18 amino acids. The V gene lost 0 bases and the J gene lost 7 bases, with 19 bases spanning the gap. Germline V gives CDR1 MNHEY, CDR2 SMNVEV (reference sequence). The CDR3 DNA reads TGTGCCAGCAGTTTATCCCCGAGGAGGGGAAGGTGGAATTCACCCCTCCACTTT. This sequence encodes CASSLSPRRGRWNSPLHF.

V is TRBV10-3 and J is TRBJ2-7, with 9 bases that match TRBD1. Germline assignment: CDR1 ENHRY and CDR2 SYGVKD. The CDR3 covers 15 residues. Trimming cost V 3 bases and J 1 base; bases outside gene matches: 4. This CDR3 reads CAISDEGQGSYEQYF. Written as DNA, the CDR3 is TGTGCCATCAGTGATGAGGGACAGGGTTCCTACGAGCAGTACTTC.

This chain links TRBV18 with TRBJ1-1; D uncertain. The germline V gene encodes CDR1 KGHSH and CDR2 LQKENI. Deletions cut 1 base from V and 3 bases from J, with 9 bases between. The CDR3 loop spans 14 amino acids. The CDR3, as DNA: TGTGCCAGCTCACCACTGAGGGATTACACTGAAGCTTTCTTT. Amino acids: CASSPLRDYTEAFF. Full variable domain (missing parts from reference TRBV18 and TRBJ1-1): NAGVMQNPRHLVRRRGQEARLRCSPMKGHSHVYWYRQLPEEGLKFMVYLQKENIIDESGMPKERFSAEFPKEGPSILRIQQVVRGDSAAYFCASSPLRDYTEAFFGQGTRLTVV.

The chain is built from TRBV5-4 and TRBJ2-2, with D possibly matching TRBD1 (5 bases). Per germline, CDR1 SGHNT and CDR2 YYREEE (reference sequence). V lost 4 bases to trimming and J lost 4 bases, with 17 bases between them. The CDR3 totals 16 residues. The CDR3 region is CASSPVWGSGTGELFF. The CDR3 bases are TGTGCCAGCAGCCCCGTGTGGGGCAGTGGCACCGGGGAGCTGTTTTTT.

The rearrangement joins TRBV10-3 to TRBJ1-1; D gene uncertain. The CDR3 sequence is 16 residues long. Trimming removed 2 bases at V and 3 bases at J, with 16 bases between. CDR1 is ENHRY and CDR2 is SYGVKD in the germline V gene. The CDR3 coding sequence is TGTGCCATCAGTGAGGGGAAGGAAAGGGTTTACACTGAAGCTTTCTTT. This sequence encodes CAISEGKERVYTEAFF.

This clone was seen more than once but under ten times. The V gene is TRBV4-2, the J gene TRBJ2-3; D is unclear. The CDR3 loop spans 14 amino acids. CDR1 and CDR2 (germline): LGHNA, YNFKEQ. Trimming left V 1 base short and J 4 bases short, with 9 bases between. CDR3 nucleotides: TGTGCCAGCAGCCAAGCTCTCCGGGCAGATACGCAGTATTTT. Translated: CASSQALRADTQYF.

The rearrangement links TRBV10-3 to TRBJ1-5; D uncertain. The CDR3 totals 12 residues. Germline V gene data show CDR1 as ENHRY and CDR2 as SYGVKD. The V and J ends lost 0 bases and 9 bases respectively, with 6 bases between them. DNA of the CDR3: TGTGCCATCAGTGAGTCGGAATCGCCCCAGCATTTT. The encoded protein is CAISESESPQHF.